These T cell receptor beta chains were read from a single sample in a study of T-cell reconstitution after alpha-beta-depleted transplantation in children. MiXCR was run by TCRdb on the PCR reads, yielding one entry per CDR3 protein. The table lists under 850,000 distinct CDR3 sequences, 10% to 15% of them singletons, with around 0.8% in the top ten. This specimen was PBMCs, taken before TCRalphabeta/CD19-depleted stem cell transplant. Receptor source: a girl aged 2 to 10 with congenital amegakaryocytic thrombocytopenia, due to receive a stem cell transplant. Both conserved end residues are trimmed from each CDR3.

v_call cdr3_aa
TRBV20-1 SARLTSGRARFGNEQF
TRBV7-9 ARGRPGNTGELF
TRBV29-1 SVEVTSGRFSQETQY
TRBV9 ASSVNGGYT
TRBV29-1 SVRRGTASYEQY
TRBV12-3/TRBV12-4 ASRVGGQEGYT
TRBV25-1 ASSEGREGADTQY
TRBV12-3/TRBV12-4 ASSQRQGMGEQF
TRBV5-1 ASSRGNTEAF
TRBV20-1 SAWVEAPISYEQY
TRBV6-5 ASSYSVGTLETQY
TRBV2 ASLQGYNEQF
TRBV7-9 ASSPSGGATDTQY
TRBV20-1 SARDRGYRGQY
TRBV10-2 ASSESRSSGANVLT
TRBV7-9 ASSLDRRNSPLH
TRBV19 ASSGRNQPQH
TRBV29-1 SVASGGTDTQY
TRBV28 ASSTRIGELF
TRBV5-1 ASSLARGQVAANTGELF
TRBV5-1 ASSLTAGQDEQF
TRBV24-1 ATSFQETQY
TRBV5-1 ASSVLAGKAKNIQY
TRBV12-3/TRBV12-4 ASSTQDRPGELF